These T cell receptor beta chains were read from a single sample in a study of blood T cell repertoires in COVID-19. Sequencing was performed with immunoSEQ multiplex PCR; in TCRdb, only in-frame clones are kept and a portion is missing. The data show a few hundred thousand clones, 90% seen once. Sequenced material: PBMCs or T cells enriched from blood (not recorded which). These receptors were taken from a man aged 18 to 30 who had recovered from COVID-19. CDR3s include the opening cysteine and the closing phenylalanine or tryptophan. D genes are given only for firm matches. The size entry is marked missing in some rows and otherwise reads once, few, many or a size class.

clone_size j_call d_call v_call cdr3_nt cdr3_aa
- TRBJ1-2 TRBD1 TRBV7-8 TGTGCCAGCAGCTTAGTCCAGGGGGCCAACTATGGCTACACCTTC CASSLVQGANYGYTF
few TRBJ1-2 - TRBV3-1/TRBV3-2 TGTGCCAGCAGCCAAGATCAGAGCGCTAACTATGGCTACACCTTC CASSQDQSANYGYTF
- TRBJ2-1 TRBD2 TRBV7-9 TGTGCCAGCAGCTTAGCATATGCGGGAGGTCCCAATGAGCAGTTCTTC CASSLAYAGGPNEQFF
- TRBJ2-1 TRBD2 TRBV9 TGTGCCAGCAGCGCCGCAAGCGGGATTTACAATGAGCAGTTCTTC CASSAASGIYNEQFF
- TRBJ2-4 TRBD1 TRBV5-1 TGCGCCAGCAGCTTAACCTCCGGGACAGGGCGGCCGGTCATTCAGTACTTC CASSLTSGTGRPVIQYF
- TRBJ2-4 - TRBV28 TGTGCCAGCAGTTTTGGGAGGACCGGGGGAAACATTCAGTACTTC CASSFGRTGGNIQYF
- TRBJ2-1 TRBD2 TRBV5-1 TGCGCCAGCAGCTCCCTGGCGGGATTAGCGGGATACAATGAGCAGTTCTTC CASSSLAGLAGYNEQFF
- TRBJ2-2 - TRBV6-6 TGTGCCAGCAGACCTGCAGGGACCGGGGAGCTGTTTTTT CASRPAGTGELFF
- TRBJ2-2 - TRBV7-6 TGTGCCAGCAGCTTAGACAGGGTGTCGAACACCGGGGAGCTGTTTTTT CASSLDRVSNTGELFF
once TRBJ2-5 TRBD2 TRBV23-1 TGCGCCAGCAGTCATCCCCGACTAGCGGGGTACCAAGAGACCCAGTACTTC CASSHPRLAGYQETQYF
- TRBJ2-7 - TRBV9 TGTGCCAGCAGCGAGCCTTGTGACCCGGGTCTTGCTCTTGTTACCTCCTACGAGCAGTACTTC CASSEPCDPGLALVTSYEQYF
once TRBJ2-7 TRBD1 TRBV19 TGTGCCAGTAGTCGAATAACAGGGGGCGAGCAGTACTTC CASSRITGGEQYF
- TRBJ2-1 TRBD2 TRBV28 TGTGCCAGCAGTACTAGCGGGAGGGCCCCGCAATCCTACAATGAGCAGTTCTTC CASSTSGRAPQSYNEQFF
few TRBJ1-3 - TRBV6-5 TGTGCCACCTATACCCACTCTGGAAACACCATATATTTT CATYTHSGNTIYF
- TRBJ2-1 TRBD2 TRBV5-1 TGCGCCAGCAACCCCTCTCGGGATAGCGGGGTCTATGAGCAGTTCTTC CASNPSRDSGVYEQFF
- TRBJ1-1 TRBD1 TRBV5-1 TGCGCCAGCAGCTTGTTGGGACAGGGGAACACTGAAGCTTTCTTT CASSLLGQGNTEAFF
once TRBJ1-4 - TRBV24-1 TGTGCCACCAGTGACCCCGGACAGAGTTATAATGAAAAACTGTTTTTT CATSDPGQSYNEKLFF
- TRBJ1-2 - TRBV7-9 TGTGCCAGCAGCCCCCTCGGTGGGCCGACGGGCTACACCTTC CASSPLGGPTGYTF
- TRBJ2-7 - TRBV30 TGTGCCTGGAATCAGGGCTCAAATTCCTACGAGCAGTACTTC CAWNQGSNSYEQYF
- TRBJ1-1 TRBD1 TRBV5-4 TGTGCCAGCAGCGGTGCGACAGGGGGCTACACTGAAGCTTTCTTT CASSGATGGYTEAFF
- TRBJ2-1 - TRBV7-2 TGTGCCAGCAGCGCCCCCCCGCTAGGCGGGCGAGACTACAATGAGCAGTTCTTC CASSAPPLGGRDYNEQFF
- TRBJ1-4 TRBD1 TRBV19 TGTGCCAGTAGCCCGCGGGACAGAAATGAAAAACTGTTTTTT CASSPRDRNEKLFF
- TRBJ1-2 - TRBV19 TGTGCCAGTACCACACCCGGAGGGCTCCGTGGCTACACCTTC CASTTPGGLRGYTF
- TRBJ1-6 - TRBV30 TGTGCCTGGAGTCAAATGTCCTCGAGGGCACCCCTCCACTTT CAWSQMSSRAPLHF
once TRBJ2-6 TRBD1 TRBV7-6 TGTGCCAGCAGCGCTGGACAGGGTAACTCTGGGGCCAACGTCCTGACTTTC CASSAGQGNSGANVLTF
- TRBJ1-5 - TRBV19 TGTGCCAGTAGTATGGCGGGGGATCAGCCCCAGCATTTT CASSMAGDQPQHF
once TRBJ2-7 - TRBV11-2 TGTGCCAGCAGCTTAAAAGGGGCCATAATCTCCTACGAGCAGTACTTC CASSLKGAIISYEQYF
few TRBJ1-2 - TRBV29-1 TGCAGCGTCCCCAGCTTAGCCTATGGCTACACCTTC CSVPSLAYGYTF
once TRBJ1-3 TRBD1 TRBV7-2 TGTGCCAGCAGCAGGGGGATGGGACAGCCTGGAAACACCATATATTTT CASSRGMGQPGNTIYF
- TRBJ2-7 - TRBV5-1 TGCGCCAGCAGCGGACAAGGGCGCGAGCAGTACTTC CASSGQGREQYF
- TRBJ2-1 - TRBV5-1 TGCGCCAGCAGCAAAGGCCTGGCAGGGGAGCAGTTCTTC CASSKGLAGEQFF
- TRBJ1-3 - TRBV23-1 TGCGCCAGCAGGCAACAGGAGGCTGGAAACACCATATATTTT CASRQQEAGNTIYF
- TRBJ1-4 - TRBV7-2 TGTGCCAGCAGCCCGTCTCCGAGGCCTCTCGGGGAAAAACTGTTTTTT CASSPSPRPLGEKLFF
- TRBJ2-2 TRBD2 TRBV5-1 TGCGCCAGCAGCTGGGGCCCAAGCGGGGGAAACACCGGGGAGCTGTTTTTT CASSWGPSGGNTGELFF
- TRBJ2-7 - TRBV5-1 TGCGCCAGCAGCTTCGGCGGGCCGGGCGAGCAGTACTTC CASSFGGPGEQYF
- TRBJ1-6 - TRBV13 TGTGCCAGCAGCTTACGAGCCCAGGGTTCACCCCTCCACTTT CASSLRAQGSPLHF
few TRBJ2-7 - TRBV27 TGTGCCAGCACCTCTCGTACAGGGAACGAGCAGTACTTC CASTSRTGNEQYF
- TRBJ1-4 - TRBV15 TGTGCCACCACGATGGGGGGGGAAAAACTGTTTTTT CATTMGGEKLFF
- TRBJ1-6 - TRBV30 TGTGCCCTGACGGGGAGCTCCTATAATTCACCCCTCCACTTT CALTGSSYNSPLHF
- TRBJ1-1 - TRBV27 TGTGCCAGCAGTTATAGCAGGGGCTTTACTGAAGCTTTCTTT CASSYSRGFTEAFF
- TRBJ2-7 TRBD1 TRBV29-1 TGCAGCGCCGGTTGGACAGGGGGCTACGAGCAGTACTTC CSAGWTGGYEQYF
- TRBJ1-1 - TRBV27 TGTGCCAGCAGTAGACGGGTCAAAGAGGCTGAAGCTTTCTTT CASSRRVKEAEAFF
- TRBJ2-2 - TRBV10-1 TGCGCCAGCAGTGACACGAACACCGGGGAGCTGTTTTTT CASSDTNTGELFF
- TRBJ2-5 - TRBV30 TGTGCCTGGAGCGGAGGAATAGAGACCCAGTACTTC CAWSGGIETQYF
- TRBJ1-4 - TRBV27 TGTGCCAGCAGTTCTCAGGGTATAGCTAATGAAAAACTGTTTTTT CASSSQGIANEKLFF
- TRBJ1-2 - TRBV9 TGTGCCAGCAGCGTAGAGGTGGGAGACTATGGCTACACCTTC CASSVEVGDYGYTF
- TRBJ2-7 - TRBV7-9 TGTGCCAGCAGCTTCGGGATCTCCTACGAGCAGTACTTC CASSFGISYEQYF
- TRBJ1-5 - TRBV23-1 TGCGCCAGCAGTCGGGGGGGGCTGGGAAATCAGCCCCAGCATTTT CASSRGGLGNQPQHF
- TRBJ2-1 TRBD2 TRBV7-3 TGTGCCAGCAGCTTAAATAGCGGGGGAGCCTACAATGAGCAGTTCTTC CASSLNSGGAYNEQFF
- TRBJ2-5 TRBD1 TRBV5-5 TGTGCCAGCAGCTCAGCCCAAGGGGGCCGGGAGACCCAGTACTTC CASSSAQGGRETQYF
- TRBJ1-1 TRBD1 TRBV27 TGTGCCAGCAGTTTTACAGGGGTTGGCACTGAAGCTTTCTTT CASSFTGVGTEAFF
- TRBJ2-6 - TRBV30 TGTGCCTCGGGCAGGGGGGCCAACGTCCTGACTTTC CASGRGANVLTF
- TRBJ1-2 TRBD1 TRBV3-1/TRBV3-2 TGTGCCAGCAGCCAAGGTCGGGACAGGGGTCTCCTGAACTATGGCTACACCTTC CASSQGRDRGLLNYGYTF
once TRBJ1-4 TRBD1 TRBV4-1 TGCGCCAGCGGGGCAACCGGGACAGGGGTTGAAAAACTGTTTTTT CASGATGTGVEKLFF
- TRBJ1-6 - TRBV7-2 TGTGCCAGCAGCGTAGGACAGTCTCTCAATTCACCCCTCCACTTT CASSVGQSLNSPLHF
- TRBJ1-3 - TRBV2 TGTGCCAGCAGTGTTACGAGCTCTGGAAACACCATATATTTT CASSVTSSGNTIYF
once TRBJ2-7 TRBD1 TRBV5-1 TGCGCCAGCAGCTGGACTTCAGGGGGCGTCTTACGAGAGCAGTACTTC CASSWTSGGVLREQYF
- TRBJ1-2 - TRBV12-3/TRBV12-4 TGTGCCAGCAGTTTATCAGGGAACTATGGCTACACCTTC CASSLSGNYGYTF
many TRBJ1-1 - TRBV7-2 TGTGCCAGCAGCCGTATCAGGGAACGCACTGAAGCTTTCTTT CASSRIRERTEAFF
- TRBJ1-2 TRBD1 TRBV5-4 TGTGCCAGCAGCGCATCCCCCGGGACAGTTGTTGGTGGCTACACCTTC CASSASPGTVVGGYTF